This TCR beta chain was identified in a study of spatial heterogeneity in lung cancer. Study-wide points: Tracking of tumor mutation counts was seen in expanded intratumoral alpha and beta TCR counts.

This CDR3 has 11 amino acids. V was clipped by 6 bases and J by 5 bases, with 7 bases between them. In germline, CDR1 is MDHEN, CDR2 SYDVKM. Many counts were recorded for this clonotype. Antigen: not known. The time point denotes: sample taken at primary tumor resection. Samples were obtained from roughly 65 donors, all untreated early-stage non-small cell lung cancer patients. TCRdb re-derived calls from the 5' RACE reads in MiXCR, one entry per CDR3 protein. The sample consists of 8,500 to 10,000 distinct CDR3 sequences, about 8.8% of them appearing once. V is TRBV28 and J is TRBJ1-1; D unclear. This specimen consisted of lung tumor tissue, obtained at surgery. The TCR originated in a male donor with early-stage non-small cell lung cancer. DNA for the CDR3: TGTGCCAGCAGATCAACGACTGAAGCTTTCTTT. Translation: CASRSTTEAFF.